The TCR beta chain described here comes from a study of blood T cell repertoires in COVID-19. Germline V gene lookup returns CDR1 SGHTS and CDR2 YDEGEE. The CDR3 consists of 17 residues. V was pared by 4 bases and J by 2 bases, with 6 bases of the junction left unmatched. Clones were sequenced by immunoSEQ multiplex PCR, and TCRdb holds only the in-frame ones, with some missing. The data show some 120,000 clones, more than 75% seen once. The receptor was isolated from a human donor in a cohort sampled during active COVID-19. Sequencing was carried out using peripheral blood. This chain links TRBV5-8 with TRBJ1-6; TRBD1 agrees at 10 bases. CDR3 residues: CASSPGQGGTYNSPLHF. CDR3 in DNA: TGTGCCAGCAGCCCTGGACAGGGGGGTACCTATAATTCACCCCTCCACTTT.